In this sample, the clone carrying this T cell receptor (beta chain) turned up a few times. Methods used by the authors: Amplification from reference gene primers served as the basis for estimated nucleated cell counts. The assay was immunoSEQ multiplex PCR, and TCRdb's table has in-frame clones only and misses some. V and J calls and clone size follow that table, whereas D and trimming were derived from the DNA. This repertoire shows about 140,000 clones, 80% to 85% found once; its top ten account for roughly 8%. The sample is drawn from a study of blood T cell repertoires in COVID-19. Turning to the study itself: COVID-19 samples collected from the United States, Italy and Spain covered acute and convalescent phases. Nucleic acid was either cDNA or gDNA, and it came from T cells, B-cell-depleted T cells, or PBMCs.

The CDR3 length is 15 residues. The ends were cut back, 0 bases at V and 0 bases at J, with 9 bases in the middle. From germline, CDR1 is SGHRS and CDR2 YFSETQ. The source of this sequence is a human donor in a cohort sampled during active COVID-19. The chain uses TRBV5-1 and TRBJ1-1; D gene unclear. Sequencing was carried out using peripheral blood. CDR3 DNA: TGCGCCAGCAGCTTGGGTGGCGACATGAACACTGAAGCTTTCTTT. This sequence encodes CASSLGGDMNTEAFF. Looking up the rest from reference TRBV5-1 and TRBJ1-1 gives the full variable domain: KAGVTQTPRYLIKTRGQQVTLSCSPISGHRSVSWYQQTPGQGLQFLFEYFSETQRNKGNFPGRFSGRQFSNSRSEMNVSTLELGDSALYLCASSLGGDMNTEAFFGQGTRLTVV.